This T cell receptor beta chain appears in the sequencing data of a study of shared clonotypes between healthy human individuals. Study in general: A couple of women and a few men aged 18 to 49 served as donors. Overall study findings and caveats: Larger richness was generally estimated for naive than memory subsets. Between four donors, naive CD4 clonotypes were shared at a level of around 5.2%.

There are 15 residues in the CDR3. In the original workflow: Without quality scores, immunoSEQ junctional reads could not be filtered like full-length reads. Using immunoSEQ multiplex PCR, the repertoire was profiled, and TCRdb retains in-frame clones only, with some absent. That table furnishes V, J and clone size, whereas the DNA furnished D and trimming. Found here are roughly 410,000 clones, 95% to 97% of them singletons; the top ten hold 0.32%. This clone was seen once. The antigen is unknown. The sequencing input was memory CD8+ T cells sorted from blood. Stated subset: CD45RO+ cells pooled with CCR7-negative TemRA cells. This sequence originates from a young man in good health. The rearrangement uses TRBV21-1 and TRBJ2-1; TRBD2 reflects the table's D call only, with no check against the DNA. TRBV21-1 is a documented pseudogene. CDR3 nucleotide sequence: TGTGCCAGCAGCAGTAGCGGCCCTAACGACAATGAGCAGTTCTTC. Protein: CASSSSGPNDNEQFF.